The 2 T cell receptor beta chains listed next were all sequenced from one sample in a study of early T cells in non-severe SARS-CoV-2 infection. TCRdb reprocessed the 5' RACE reads via MiXCR and lists one record per CDR3 protein. The data show 25,000 to 35,000 distinct CDR3 sequences, roughly 3% seen once. Specimen: whole blood. The receptors originated from an adult who was a healthcare worker with PCR-confirmed SARS-CoV-2 infection or an uninfected control (not recorded which).

This clonotype came up many times. CDR3 residues: CASSSGQGRDGYTF. CDR3 bases: TGTGCCAGCAGCTCCGGACAGGGAAGGGATGGCTACACCTTC. The J gene is TRBJ1-2, the V gene TRBV7-9; TRBD1 matches at 8 bases. Per the germline V gene, CDR1 is SEHNR and CDR2 is FQNEAQ (reference sequence). V lost 4 bases, J lost 6 bases, and 7 bases stayed unmatched. There are 14 residues in the CDR3. The full variable domain, rest sourced from reference TRBV7-9 and TRBJ1-2, is DTGVSQNPRHKITKRGQNVTFRCDPISEHNRLYWYRQTLGQGPEFLTYFQNEAQLEKSRLLSDRFSAERPKGSFSTLEIQRTEQGDSAMYLCASSSGQGRDGYTFGSGTRLTVV.

This clonotype was seen repeatedly, ten times or more. The gene calls are TRBV18 and TRBJ1-4; no definite D call. V lost 1 base, J lost 3 bases, and 15 bases lay in between. In germline, CDR1 is KGHSH, CDR2 LQKENI. CDR3 length: 17 residues. The CDR3 sequence: CASSPRTGTTANEKLFF. In DNA form, the CDR3 reads TGTGCCAGCTCACCACGCACCGGTACCACGGCTAATGAAAAACTGTTTTTT.